This TCR beta chain comes out of a study of CXCR3-negative and CXCR3-positive naive CD8 T cells. Turning to the study itself: Libraries each contributed about 1.5 +/- 0.3 million TRB reads, for around 140 million in total.

Findings and caveats of the study: With respect to TRBV-TRBJ usage, naive CXCR3-negative and CXCR3-positive cells were similar; memory differed.

Turning to this clonotype: Its antigen is not known.

Sorts that each held approximately 300,000 cells were run in triplicate for every CD8+ T cell subset. UMI-labeled TRB cDNA libraries were prepared by 5' RACE. Reprocessing the 5' RACE reads, TCRdb reports a single entry for every CDR3 protein and omits DNA. The sample totals over 20,000 distinct CDR3 sequences; its top ten clones hold around a fifth. The germline gives CDR1 SNHLY, CDR2 FYNNEI. This CDR3 contains 14 residues. The rearrangement links TRBV2 to TRBJ2-2. The sequence derives from a human donor in good health. Some clones in this sample may be carry-over from other donors' samples. Material: memory CD8+ T cells from blood. CDR3 amino acids: CASNFNLNTGELFF.